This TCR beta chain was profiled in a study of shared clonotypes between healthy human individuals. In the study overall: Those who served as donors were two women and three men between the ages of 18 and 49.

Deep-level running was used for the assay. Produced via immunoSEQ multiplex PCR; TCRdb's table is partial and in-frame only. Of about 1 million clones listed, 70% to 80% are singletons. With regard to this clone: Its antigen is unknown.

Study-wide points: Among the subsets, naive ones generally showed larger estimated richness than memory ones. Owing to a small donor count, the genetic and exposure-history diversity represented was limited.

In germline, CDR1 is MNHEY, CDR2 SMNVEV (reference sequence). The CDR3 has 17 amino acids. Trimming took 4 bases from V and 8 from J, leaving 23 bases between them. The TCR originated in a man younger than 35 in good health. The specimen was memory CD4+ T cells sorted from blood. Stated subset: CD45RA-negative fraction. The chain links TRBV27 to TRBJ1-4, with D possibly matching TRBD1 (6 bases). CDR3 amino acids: CASSSTLRGQGGEKLFF. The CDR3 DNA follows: TGTGCCAGCAGTTCCACCTTGAGGGGCCAAGGGGGGGAAAAACTGTTTTTT.